A selection of T cell receptor beta chains follows, all from one sample in a study of T cell responses to AZD1222 COVID-19 vaccine. Produced via immunoSEQ multiplex PCR; TCRdb's table is partial and in-frame only. The sample yields more than 95,000 clones, roughly 87% seen once. Sequencing was performed on peripheral blood, taken on day 0 of AZD1222 vaccination. The receptor set was obtained from an adult in good health. The CDR3 runs from the conserved cysteine through the conserved F or W. The D gene is left open where the match is weak. The listing skips clone size in some rows; elsewhere it reads once, few, many or a size class.

v_call	j_call	clone_size	d_call	cdr3_aa	cdr3_nt
TRBV4-2	TRBJ2-1	.	TRBD2	CASSRTSGSYNEQFF	TGTGCCAGCAGCCGGACTAGCGGGAGCTACAATGAGCAGTTCTTC
TRBV7-8	TRBJ2-1	.	.	CASSWYNEQFF	TGTGCCAGCAGCTGGTACAATGAGCAGTTCTTC
TRBV7-2	TRBJ2-2	.	.	CASSNPGLNTGELFF	TGTGCCAGCAGCAACCCTGGATTGAACACCGGGGAGCTGTTTTTT
TRBV14	TRBJ1-3	.	.	CASSQDLGGFSGAGNTIYF	TGTGCCAGCAGCCAAGATCTAGGGGGTTTCTCCGGCGCTGGAAACACCATATATTTT
TRBV11-2	TRBJ1-4	.	.	CASSPGGGLFF	TGTGCCAGCAGTCCGGGGGGCGGACTGTTTTTT
TRBV5-1	TRBJ2-7	.	TRBD1	CASSPGQGLYEQYF	TGCGCCAGCAGCCCGGGACAGGGGCTCTACGAGCAGTACTTC
TRBV18	TRBJ1-2	few	TRBD1	CASSPGTDIYGYTF	TGTGCCAGCTCACCCGGGACAGATATCTATGGCTACACCTTC
TRBV25-1	TRBJ2-5	.	TRBD1	CASSSPGTGSETQYF	TGTGCCAGCAGCAGCCCCGGGACAGGGAGCGAGACCCAGTACTTC
TRBV7-2	TRBJ1-2	.	TRBD1	CASSLGVQGGYGYTF	TGTGCCAGCAGCTTAGGGGTACAGGGGGGTTATGGCTACACCTTC
TRBV18	TRBJ2-3	few	.	CASSPSIGTPRGPDTQYF	TGTGCCAGCTCACCGTCCATAGGGACGCCGAGGGGCCCAGATACGCAGTATTTT
TRBV19	TRBJ2-6	.	.	CASSMGLTGANVLTF	TGTGCCAGTAGTATGGGGCTTACTGGGGCCAACGTCCTGACTTTC
TRBV28	TRBJ1-2	.	.	CASSTFGYGYTF	TGTGCCAGCTCCACGTTTGGCTATGGCTACACCTTC
TRBV5-5	TRBJ1-2	.	.	CASTAIIAGLMGYTF	TGTGCCAGCACCGCGATAATTGCAGGTTTAATGGGCTACACCTTC
TRBV30	TRBJ1-2	.	.	CAWSVVSGYGYTF	TGTGCCTGGAGTGTAGTCTCTGGGTATGGCTACACCTTC
TRBV19	TRBJ2-3	.	TRBD2	CASSIGTSATQYF	TGTGCCAGTAGTATAGGTACTAGCGCTACGCAGTATTTT
TRBV6-2/TRBV6-3	TRBJ1-1	.	.	CASSYPHGAGKWNTEAFF	TGTGCCAGCAGTTACCCCCATGGAGCAGGGAAGTGGAACACTGAAGCTTTCTTT
TRBV6-2/TRBV6-3	TRBJ2-1	once	.	CASSGSDEQFF	TGTGCCAGCAGTGGTTCGGATGAGCAGTTCTTC
TRBV27	TRBJ1-2	.	.	CASSSRTANYGYTF	TGTGCCAGCAGTTCAAGGACCGCGAACTATGGCTACACCTTC
TRBV5-1	TRBJ1-3	.	.	CASSPVSSGNTIYF	TGCGCCAGCAGTCCCGTATCATCTGGAAACACCATATATTTT
TRBV9	TRBJ2-3	.	TRBD1	CASSRQGENTQYF	TGTGCCAGCAGCAGACAGGGGGAGAATACGCAGTATTTT
TRBV10-3	TRBJ1-6	.	TRBD1	CAIRRDRGDNSPLHF	TGTGCCATCAGGAGGGACAGGGGCGATAATTCACCCCTCCACTTT
TRBV18	TRBJ1-5	.	.	CASSLRRGDPNHF	TGTGCCAGCTCACTTAGGAGGGGGGACCCCAACCATTTT
TRBV14	TRBJ1-6	.	.	CASSQVVGAGALPLHF	TGTGCCAGCAGCCAAGTAGTCGGGGCGGGAGCCCTCCCCCTCCACTTT
TRBV10-1	TRBJ1-2	few	.	CASSEGSNYGYTF	TGCGCCAGCAGTGAAGGCAGTAACTATGGCTACACCTTC
TRBV4-1	TRBJ2-3	.	.	CASSHPKRSLTDTQYF	TGCGCCAGCAGCCATCCCAAACGTTCCCTCACAGATACGCAGTATTTT
TRBV29-1	TRBJ2-3	few	.	CSPWLISERTDTQYF	TGCAGCCCATGGCTTATTAGCGAACGCACAGATACGCAGTATTTT
TRBV4-1	TRBJ1-3	.	.	CASRRPETASSGNTIYF	TGCGCCAGCCGCCGCCCCGAGACTGCCAGCTCTGGAAACACCATATATTTT
TRBV2	TRBJ1-1	.	.	CASSEQGQGRGDTEAFF	TGTGCCAGCAGTGAACAAGGCCAAGGAAGGGGGGACACTGAAGCTTTCTTT
TRBV7-8	TRBJ1-1	.	.	CASSRKMNTEAFF	TGTGCCAGCAGCCGAAAAATGAACACTGAAGCTTTCTTT
TRBV15	TRBJ2-2	.	.	CATSIGGGRARELFF	TGTGCCACCAGCATCGGAGGGGGGAGGGCCCGGGAGCTGTTTTTT
TRBV9	TRBJ1-2	.	.	CASSVEGGYGYTF	TGTGCCAGCAGCGTAGAGGGGGGCTATGGCTACACCTTC
TRBV7-9	TRBJ1-2	.	TRBD1	CASSQEGTGRYGYTF	TGTGCCAGCAGTCAGGAGGGGACAGGGCGCTATGGCTACACCTTC
TRBV6-6	TRBJ2-3	.	TRBD1	CASRAGTGITDTQYF	TGTGCCAGCAGAGCTGGGACAGGGATCACAGATACGCAGTATTTT
TRBV7-9	TRBJ1-1	.	TRBD1	CASSQWTGVNTEAFF	TGTGCCAGCAGCCAATGGACAGGGGTAAACACTGAAGCTTTCTTT
TRBV30	TRBJ1-3	.	.	CAYSTTPGNTIYF	TGTGCCTATTCGACGACTCCTGGAAACACCATATATTTT
TRBV7-2	TRBJ1-4	.	.	CASSFRYSPNEKLFF	TGTGCCAGCAGCTTTCGGTACAGCCCTAATGAAAAACTGTTTTTT
TRBV10-1	TRBJ2-7	.	TRBD1	CPTPRQGPIAEQYF	TGCCCCACCCCTCGACAGGGGCCCATCGCCGAGCAGTACTTC
TRBV3-1/TRBV3-2	TRBJ1-5	.	.	CASSQAYSNQPQHF	TGTGCCAGCAGCCAAGCCTATAGCAATCAGCCCCAGCATTTT
TRBV5-6	TRBJ1-5	.	.	CASSRGWGQPQHF	TGTGCCAGCAGCCGCGGGTGGGGACAGCCCCAGCATTTT
TRBV7-2	TRBJ1-1	few	.	CASSFLRGTEAFF	TGTGCCAGCAGCTTCCTCAGGGGTACTGAAGCTTTCTTT